These T cell receptor beta chains were read from a single sample in a study of breast tumors, draining lymph nodes, adjacent tissues. Each CDR3 protein gets one entry after TCRdb re-called the multiplex PCR reads with MiXCR. Here the sample spans approximately 170,000 distinct CDR3 sequences, about 30% being singletons. Specimen: axillary lymph node tissue. These receptors were taken from a female donor with breast cancer. Some clones in this sample may be carry-over from other donors' samples. The CDR3 runs from the conserved cysteine through the conserved F or W. Each record gives: J gene, clone size, V gene, D gene, CDR3 protein, CDR3 DNA. D genes are given only for firm matches. Clone size appears in some rows only: once, few, many, or a class for an expanded clone.

>TRBJ1-1|.|TRBV25-1|TRBD1
CASKDRFETEAFF
TGTGCCAGCAAGGACAGGTTTGAGACTGAAGCTTTCTTT
>TRBJ2-2|many|TRBV5-4|TRBD2
CASRAGTSRYTGELFF
TGTGCCAGCCGTGCCGGGACTAGCAGGTACACCGGGGAGCTGTTTTTT
>TRBJ2-1|many|TRBV19|.
CASSRAGTAANEQFF
TGTGCCAGTAGTAGGGCCGGGACCGCCGCCAATGAGCAGTTCTTC
>TRBJ2-1|many|TRBV7-3|.
CASSQPGRNNEQFF
TGTGCCAGCAGCCAACCCGGACGGAACAATGAGCAGTTCTTC
>TRBJ2-5|.|TRBV7-2|.
CASSRTRGETQYF
TGTGCCAGCAGCCGAACGAGAGGGGAGACCCAGTACTTC
>TRBJ2-3|many|TRBV11-1|TRBD1
CASSFVGTGRTDTQYF
TGTGCCAGCAGCTTCGTCGGGACAGGGAGGACAGATACGCAGTATTTT
>TRBJ2-5|.|TRBV7-8|.
CASSSLGGRTQYF
TGTGCCAGCAGCTCCCTAGGGGGACGGACCCAGTACTTC
>TRBJ2-3|many|TRBV12-3/TRBV12-4|TRBD2
CASSRPGLAGDTQYF
TGTGCCAGCAGTCGACCGGGACTAGCGGGAGATACGCAGTATTTT
>TRBJ1-2|.|TRBV25-1|TRBD1
CASSESRQGFYGYTF
TGTGCCAGCAGTGAATCTAGACAGGGGTTCTATGGCTACACCTTC
>TRBJ2-6|once|TRBV4-2|.
CASSHLGLTF
TGTGCCAGCAGCCACCTCGGACTGACTTTC
>TRBJ1-3|.|TRBV27|.
CASSFVGSGNTIYF
TGTGCCAGCAGTTTTGTGGGCTCTGGAAACACCATATATTTT
>TRBJ2-1|many|TRBV2|TRBD2
CASRELAGAGDEQFF
TGTGCCAGCAGGGAGCTAGCGGGAGCTGGAGATGAGCAGTTCTTC
>TRBJ2-3|many|TRBV20-1|.
CSARGGASSTDTQYF
TGCAGTGCTAGGGGGGGGGCATCTAGCACAGATACGCAGTATTTT
>TRBJ2-3|many|TRBV19|TRBD2
CASRIPGLAGGEGTQYF
TGTGCCAGTAGGATACCTGGACTAGCGGGAGGGGAGGGTACGCAGTATTTT
>TRBJ2-5|many|TRBV10-1|TRBD1
CASSSGTGGFETQYF
TGCGCCAGCAGCTCCGGGACAGGGGGCTTTGAGACCCAGTACTTC
>TRBJ1-2|.|TRBV13|TRBD1
CASSLGTGVFNYGYTF
TGTGCCAGCAGCTTAGGGACAGGGGTCTTCAACTATGGCTACACCTTC
>TRBJ1-4|many|TRBV12-3/TRBV12-4|TRBD1
CASSQQQGAKEKLFF
TGTGCCAGCAGCCAACAACAGGGGGCAAAGGAAAAACTGTTTTTT